The clone carrying this T cell receptor (beta chain) is classed as hyperexpanded. RNA was extracted and reverse transcribed into cDNA as the sequencing template. Using immunoSEQ multiplex PCR, the repertoire was profiled, and TCRdb retains in-frame clones only, with some absent. The table lists about 5,400 clones, roughly two thirds of them singletons. Regarding treatment: oral pan-JAK inhibitor, 5-10 mg twice daily. Alopecia areata patients provided lesional scalp punch biopsies and peripheral blood, both collected for the study. The data were obtained in a study of CD8+ T cells in alopecia areata. The source material was skin, sampled at week 24, from a patient treated with tofacitinib. The TCR was taken from a human donor with alopecia areata.

The CDR3 coding sequence is TGTGCCAGCAGTCCACCATCCGGGGAGCTGTTTTTT. Translated: CASSPPSGELFF. The chain employs TRBV7-9 and TRBJ2-2; no definite D call. In germline, CDR1 is SEHNR, CDR2 FQNEAQ (reference sequence). The length of the CDR3 is 12 residues. V gave up 6 bases and J gave up 6 bases, with 8 bases separating them.